This TCR beta chain was obtained from a study of immune cell composition in non-small cell lung cancer. This CDR3 comprises 15 residues. Trimming cost V 0 bases and J 8 bases, with 16 bases left between them. The data were produced by immunoSEQ multiplex PCR, yet TCRdb's version contains in-frame clones alone and is incomplete. The sample shows about 5,000 clones, 83% of them seen only once. The receptor was isolated from a human donor with non-small cell lung cancer. Sequencing was performed on lung tumor tissue. The chain couples TRBV23-1 to TRBJ1-2; D unclear. TRBV23-1 is noted as an ORF with a role that remains uncertain. CDR3 sequence (DNA): TGCGCCAGCAGTCAATCAACGTCTTACGGTAACGGCTACACCTTC. Amino acid sequence: CASSQSTSYGNGYTF.